Described below is a single TCR beta chain sequence and its context. Antigen specificity is unknown. This sample is part of a study of T cell responses to AZD1222 COVID-19 vaccine. At the level of the study: Second-dose schedules of about 4 or about 12 weeks were combined. Study conclusions and caveats: Spike-specific TCR repertoires showed rising breadth and depth after two AZD1222 doses.

The repertoire was sequenced with immunoSEQ multiplex PCR; TCRdb's copy has only in-frame clones and lacks some. The sample has 100,000 to 150,000 clones; 70% to 90% are singletons. The CDR3 totals 15 residues. Trimming removed 8 bases from V and 6 bases from J; junction bases left unmatched: 10. From germline, CDR1 is LGHNT and CDR2 FRNRAP. This sequence was found in an adult in good health. This rearrangement joins TRBV12-5 to TRBJ1-5, with TRBD1 matching over 10 bases. The sample in question was peripheral blood, obtained on day 0 of AZD1222 vaccination. CDR3 loop: CASFSGTGAAQPQHF. CDR3 coding DNA: TGTGCTAGTTTCTCCGGGACAGGGGCTGCTCAGCCCCAGCATTTT.